Included here is one TCR beta chain sequence, with context. Its antigen is unknown. The assay was immunoSEQ multiplex PCR, and TCRdb's table has in-frame clones only and misses some. Of approximately 28,000 clones listed, over 80% were seen once; the top ten hold 0.88%. These data come from a study of monozygotic twins with cystic fibrosis. The study, taken as a whole, reports: Age, concordance and disease severity did not associate with shared CDR3 numbers.

The ends lost 3 bases at V and 4 bases at J; junction bases unmatched: 3. Germline V gives CDR1 SGDLS, CDR2 YYNGEE. The CDR3 covers 14 residues. Sequencing used blood. The chain couples TRBV9 to TRBJ1-1; 10 bases match TRBD1. The receptor comes from a girl aged 2 to 9 with cystic fibrosis. CDR3 bases: TGTGCCAGCAGCGGACAGGGGGCTGGCACTGAAGCTTTCTTT. As protein: CASSGQGAGTEAFF. The whole variable domain, remainder taken from reference TRBV9 and TRBJ1-1, is DSGVTQTPKHLITATGQRVTLRCSPRSGDLSVYWYQQSLDQGLQFLIQYYNGEERAKGNILERFSAQQFPDLHSELNLSSLELGDSALYFCASSGQGAGTEAFFGQGTRLTVV.